The clone carrying this T cell receptor (beta chain) was seen a few times. Its antigen remains unknown. These data originate in a study of beta chain features in type 1 diabetes. Broader study findings: Naive, central memory and Treg TCRB repertoires appeared more alike in patients than in healthy donors.

Staining for CD45RO/CCR7/CD25/CD127/CD95/CD27 allowed sorting of CD4+ naive, central memory, regulatory and stem cell-like memory cells. The sequenced template was cDNA made from the entire isolated RNA. Some clones are missing from TCRdb's copy, which holds only in-frame ones; the method was immunoSEQ multiplex PCR. The sample yields 400,000 to 450,000 clones, about 15% seen once. The V end lost 2 bases, the J end lost 3 bases, and 4 bases lay between the germline ends. The V gene's germline CDR1 is SGHTA and CDR2 FQGNSA. There are 13 residues in the CDR3. This sequence was found in a man between 25 and 39 years old in good health. V usage is TRBV7-2 and J usage is TRBJ2-2; D uncertain. Input material: naive CD4+ T cells from blood. CDR3 nucleotides: TGTGCCAGCAGCTTAAAGGACACCGGGGAGCTGTTTTTT. Translated: CASSLKDTGELFF.